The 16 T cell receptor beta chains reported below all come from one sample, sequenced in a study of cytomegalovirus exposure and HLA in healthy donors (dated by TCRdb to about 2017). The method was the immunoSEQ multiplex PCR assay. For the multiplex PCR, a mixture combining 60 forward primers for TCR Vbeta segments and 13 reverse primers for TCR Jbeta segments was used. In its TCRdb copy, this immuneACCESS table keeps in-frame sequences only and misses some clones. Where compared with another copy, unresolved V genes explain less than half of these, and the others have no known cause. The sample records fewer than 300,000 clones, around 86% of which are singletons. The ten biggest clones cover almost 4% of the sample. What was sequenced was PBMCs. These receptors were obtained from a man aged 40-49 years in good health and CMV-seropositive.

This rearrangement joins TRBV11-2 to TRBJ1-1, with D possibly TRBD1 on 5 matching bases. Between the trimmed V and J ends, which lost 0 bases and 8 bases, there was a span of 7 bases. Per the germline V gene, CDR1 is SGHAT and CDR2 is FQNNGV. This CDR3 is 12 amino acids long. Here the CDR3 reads CASSLEAGEAFF. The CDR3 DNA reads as TGTGCCAGCAGCTTAGAGGCAGGGGAAGCTTTCTTT.

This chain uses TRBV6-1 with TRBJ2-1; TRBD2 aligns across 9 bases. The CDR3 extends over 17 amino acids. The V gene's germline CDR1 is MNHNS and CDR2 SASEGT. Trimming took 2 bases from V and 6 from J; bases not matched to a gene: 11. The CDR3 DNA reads TGTGCCAGCAGTGAAAGAGTAGCGGGAGCGTCTGGCAATGAGCAGTTCTTC. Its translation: CASSERVAGASGNEQFF.

The CDR3 DNA reads as TGTGCCAGCAGCATGACAGTCTCCCAGGAAAAACTGTTTTTT. Its translation is CASSMTVSQEKLFF. This sequence joins TRBV9 and TRBJ1-4; D perhaps matches TRBD1 (5 bases). The CDR3 is 14 amino acids. CDR1 is SGDLS, CDR2 YYNGEE, per germline. Deletions cut 4 bases from V and 8 bases from J, with 15 bases between.

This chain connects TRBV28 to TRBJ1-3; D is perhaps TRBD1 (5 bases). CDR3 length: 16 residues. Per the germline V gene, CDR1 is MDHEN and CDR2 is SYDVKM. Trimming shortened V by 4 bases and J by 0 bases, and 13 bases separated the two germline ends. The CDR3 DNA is TGTGCCAGCAGTTCTTTTGACAGCATCTCTGGAAACACCATATATTTT. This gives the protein CASSSFDSISGNTIYF. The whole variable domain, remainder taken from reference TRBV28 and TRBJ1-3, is DVKVTQSSRYLVKRTGEKVFLECVQDMDHENMFWYRQDPGLGLRLIYFSYDVKMKEKGDIPEGYSVSREKKERFSLILESASTNQTSMYLCASSSFDSISGNTIYFGEGSWLTVV.

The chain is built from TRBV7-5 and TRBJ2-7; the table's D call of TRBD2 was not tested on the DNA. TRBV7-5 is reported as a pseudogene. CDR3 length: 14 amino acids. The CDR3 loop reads CARTILAPTYEQYF. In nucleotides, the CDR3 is TGTGCCAGAACCATACTAGCGCCTACCTACGAGCAGTACTTC.

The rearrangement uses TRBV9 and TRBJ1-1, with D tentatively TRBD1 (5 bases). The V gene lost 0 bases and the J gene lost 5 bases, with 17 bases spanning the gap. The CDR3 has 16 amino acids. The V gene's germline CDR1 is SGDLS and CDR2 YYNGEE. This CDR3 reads CASSVGGRAGGTEAFF. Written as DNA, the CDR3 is TGTGCCAGCAGCGTAGGAGGCCGGGCCGGGGGGACTGAAGCTTTCTTT.

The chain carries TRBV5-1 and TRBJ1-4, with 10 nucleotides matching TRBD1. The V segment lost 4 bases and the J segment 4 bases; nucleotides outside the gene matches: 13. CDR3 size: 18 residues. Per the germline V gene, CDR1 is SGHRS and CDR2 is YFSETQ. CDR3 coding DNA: TGCGCCAGCAGCCCAATGACCGGGACAGGGGTTGTTAATGAAAAACTGTTTTTT. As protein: CASSPMTGTGVVNEKLFF.

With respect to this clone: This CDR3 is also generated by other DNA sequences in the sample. The DNA of the CDR3 is TGTGCCAGCAGCTTCGGCGGGGGGAACACCGGGGAGCTGTTTTTT. Protein sequence: CASSFGGGNTGELFF. J is TRBJ2-2 and V is TRBV11-2; 7 bases fit TRBD2. The CDR3 is 15 residues long. V dropped 3 bases and J dropped 1; count of bases not matched to a gene: 2. The germline V gene encodes CDR1 SGHAT and CDR2 FQNNGV.

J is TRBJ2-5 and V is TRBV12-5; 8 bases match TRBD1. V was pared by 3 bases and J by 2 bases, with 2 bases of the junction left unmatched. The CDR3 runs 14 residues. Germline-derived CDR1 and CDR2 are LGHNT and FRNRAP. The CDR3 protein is CASGFGTGQETQYF. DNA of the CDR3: TGTGCTAGTGGTTTCGGGACAGGTCAAGAGACCCAGTACTTC.

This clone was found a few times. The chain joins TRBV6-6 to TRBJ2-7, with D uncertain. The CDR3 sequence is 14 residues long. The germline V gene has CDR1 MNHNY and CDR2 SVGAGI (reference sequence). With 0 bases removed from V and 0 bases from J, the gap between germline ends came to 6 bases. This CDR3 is CASSYSSLSYEQYF. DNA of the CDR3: TGTGCCAGCAGTTACTCCTCCCTCTCCTACGAGCAGTACTTC.

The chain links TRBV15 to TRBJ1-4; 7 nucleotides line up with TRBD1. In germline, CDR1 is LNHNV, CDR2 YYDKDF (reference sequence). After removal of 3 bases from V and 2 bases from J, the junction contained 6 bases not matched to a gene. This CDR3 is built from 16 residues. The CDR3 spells CATSSDREDTNEKLFF. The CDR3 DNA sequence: TGTGCCACCAGCAGCGACAGGGAGGACACTAATGAAAAACTGTTTTTT.

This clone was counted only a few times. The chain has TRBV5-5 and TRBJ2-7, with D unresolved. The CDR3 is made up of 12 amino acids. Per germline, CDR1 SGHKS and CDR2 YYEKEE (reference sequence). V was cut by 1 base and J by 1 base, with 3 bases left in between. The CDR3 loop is CASSLYSYEQYF. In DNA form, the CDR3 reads TGTGCCAGCAGCTTGTATTCCTACGAGCAGTACTTC.

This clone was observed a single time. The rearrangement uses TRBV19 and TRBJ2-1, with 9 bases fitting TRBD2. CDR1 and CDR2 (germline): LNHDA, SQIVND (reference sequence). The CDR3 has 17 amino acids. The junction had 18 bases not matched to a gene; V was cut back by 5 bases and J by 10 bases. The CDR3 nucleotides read TGTGCCAGTAGTGGGGCCTCGACTAGCGGACCTCTGGAGGAGCAGTTCTTC. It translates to CASSGASTSGPLEEQFF. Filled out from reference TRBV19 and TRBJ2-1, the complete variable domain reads DGGITQSPKYLFRKEGQNVTLSCEQNLNHDAMYWYRQDPGQGLRLIYYSQIVNDFQKGDIAEGYSVSREKKESFPLTVTSAQKNPTAFYLCASSGASTSGPLEEQFFGPGTRLTVL.

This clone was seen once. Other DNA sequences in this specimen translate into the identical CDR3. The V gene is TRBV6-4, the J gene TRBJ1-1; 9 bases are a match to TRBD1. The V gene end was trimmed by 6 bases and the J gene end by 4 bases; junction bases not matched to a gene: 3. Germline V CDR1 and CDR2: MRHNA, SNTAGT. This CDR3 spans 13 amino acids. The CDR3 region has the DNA TGTGCCAGCAGCAGACAGGGGGGCACTGAAGCTTTCTTT. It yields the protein CASSRQGGTEAFF.

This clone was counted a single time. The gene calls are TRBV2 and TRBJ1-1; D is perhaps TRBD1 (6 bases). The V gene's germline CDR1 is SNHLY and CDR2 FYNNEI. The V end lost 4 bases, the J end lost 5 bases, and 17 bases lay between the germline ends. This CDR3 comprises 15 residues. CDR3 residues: CASSVDQGSVTEAFF. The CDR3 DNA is TGTGCCAGCAGTGTGGATCAGGGGAGTGTTACTGAAGCTTTCTTT.

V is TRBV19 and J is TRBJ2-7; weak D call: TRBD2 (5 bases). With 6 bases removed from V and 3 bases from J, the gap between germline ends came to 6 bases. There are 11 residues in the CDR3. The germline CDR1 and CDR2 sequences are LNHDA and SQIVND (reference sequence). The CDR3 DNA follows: TGTGCCAGTAGGGCGGGCTACGAGCAGTACTTC. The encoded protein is CASRAGYEQYF.